This T cell receptor (beta chain) is drawn from a study of T cells in Graves' hyperthyroidism and ophthalmopathy. Study information: Peripheral blood was collected at initial diagnosis, before any treatment.

Study outcomes and limitations: Patients with ophthalmopathy were separated from those with stable hyperthyroidism by a 13 V-J model.

Details on this clonotype: What it binds is not known.

Roughly 10 ml of fresh peripheral blood supplied the PBMCs. There were TCR beta CDR3 regions amplified from RNA transcripts. First-round RT-PCR with HTBI primers amplified the TCR CDR3 region. TCRdb passed the multiplex PCR reads through MiXCR, listing each CDR3 protein once. The repertoire includes fewer than 350,000 distinct CDR3 sequences, over 20% of them detected once, and 50% sits in the top ten. The TCR originated in a woman aged 45 to 65 with Graves' hyperthyroidism. Sample: blood.

CDR3 amino acids: CSVSTSYEQYF. The CDR3 region has the DNA TGCAGCGTTAGCACCTCCTACGAGCAGTACTTC. V is TRBV29-1 and J is TRBJ2-7; D remains ambiguous. CDR1 SQVTM and CDR2 ANQGSEA come from the germline V gene. V was pared by 5 bases and J by 0 bases, with 5 bases between. The CDR3 spans 11 residues.